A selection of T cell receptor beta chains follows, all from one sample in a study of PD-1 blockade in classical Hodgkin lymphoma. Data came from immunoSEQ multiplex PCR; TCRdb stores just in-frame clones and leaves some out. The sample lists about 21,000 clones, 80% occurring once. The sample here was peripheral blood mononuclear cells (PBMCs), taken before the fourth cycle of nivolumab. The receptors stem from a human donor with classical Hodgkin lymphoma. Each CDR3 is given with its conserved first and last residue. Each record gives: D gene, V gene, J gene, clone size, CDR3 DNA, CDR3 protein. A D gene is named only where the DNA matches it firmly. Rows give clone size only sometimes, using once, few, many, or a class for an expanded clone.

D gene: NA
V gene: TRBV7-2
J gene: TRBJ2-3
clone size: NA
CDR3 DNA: TGTGCCAGCAGCTTATTGGACAGTCGCACAGATACGCAGTATTTT
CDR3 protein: CASSLLDSRTDTQYF

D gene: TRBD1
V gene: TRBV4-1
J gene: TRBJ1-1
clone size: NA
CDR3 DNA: TGCGCCAGCAGCCCCGGACAGGGAACCCTATCCCCTGAAGCTTTCTTT
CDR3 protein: CASSPGQGTLSPEAFF

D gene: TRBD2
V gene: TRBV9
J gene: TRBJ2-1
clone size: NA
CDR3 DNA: TGTGCCAGCAGCGGGACTAGCGGAACCTACAATGAGCAGTTCTTC
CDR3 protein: CASSGTSGTYNEQFF

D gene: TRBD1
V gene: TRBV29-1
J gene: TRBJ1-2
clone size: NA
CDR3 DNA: TGCAGCGTAGACAGGGAATTCTATGGCTACACCTTC
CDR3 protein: CSVDREFYGYTF

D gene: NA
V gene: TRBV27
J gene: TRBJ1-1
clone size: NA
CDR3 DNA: TGTGCCAGTATGCAAGCCCGGAACACTGAAGCTTTCTTT
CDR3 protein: CASMQARNTEAFF

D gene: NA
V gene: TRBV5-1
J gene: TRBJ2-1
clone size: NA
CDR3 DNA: TGCGCCAGCAGCTTCTACGGGAATGAGCAGTTCTTC
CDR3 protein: CASSFYGNEQFF

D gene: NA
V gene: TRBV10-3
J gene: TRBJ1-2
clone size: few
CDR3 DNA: TGTGCCATCAGTGACAGGGCTTATTATGGCTACACCTTC
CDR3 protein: CAISDRAYYGYTF

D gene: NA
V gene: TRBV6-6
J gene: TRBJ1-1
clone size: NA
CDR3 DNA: TGTGCCAGCAGTTATTTATTATGGAACACTGAAGCTTTCTTT
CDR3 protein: CASSYLLWNTEAFF

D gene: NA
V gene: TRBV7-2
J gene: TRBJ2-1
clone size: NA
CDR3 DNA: TGTGCCAGCAGCTTAGTCCGGGACAATGAGCAGTTCTTC
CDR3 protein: CASSLVRDNEQFF

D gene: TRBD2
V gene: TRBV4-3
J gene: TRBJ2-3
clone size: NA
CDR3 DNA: TGCGCCAGCAGCCCCGGACTAGCGGTCACAGATACGCAGTATTTT
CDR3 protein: CASSPGLAVTDTQYF

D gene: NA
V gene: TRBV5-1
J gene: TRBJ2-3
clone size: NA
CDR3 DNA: TGCGCCAGCAGCTTGGCTGGAGGACCGTCGGATACGCAGTATTTT
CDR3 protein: CASSLAGGPSDTQYF

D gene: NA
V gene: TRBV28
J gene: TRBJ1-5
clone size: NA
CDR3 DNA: TGTGCCAGCAGTTTATTGACTGGGGGCCCTCAGCCCCAGCATTTT
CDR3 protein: CASSLLTGGPQPQHF

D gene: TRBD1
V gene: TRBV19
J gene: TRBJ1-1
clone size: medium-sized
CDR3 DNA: TGTGCCAGTAGTACGACAGGGGGCATCGGAGCTTTCTTT
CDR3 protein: CASSTTGGIGAFF

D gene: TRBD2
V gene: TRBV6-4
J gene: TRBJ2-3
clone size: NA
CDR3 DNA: TGTGCCAGCTCGGCGGGGGGGCGAGATACGCAGTATTTT
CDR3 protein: CASSAGGRDTQYF

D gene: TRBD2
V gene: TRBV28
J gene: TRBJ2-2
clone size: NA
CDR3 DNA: TGTGCCAGCAGTTCCGGTAGTACTAGCGGGGGACAGAACACCGGGGAGCTGTTTTTT
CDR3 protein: CASSSGSTSGGQNTGELFF

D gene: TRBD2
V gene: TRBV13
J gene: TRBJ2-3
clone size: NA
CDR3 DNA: TGTGCCAGCAGCCCCCGTAGCGGGTATGGCACAGATACGCAGTATTTT
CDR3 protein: CASSPRSGYGTDTQYF

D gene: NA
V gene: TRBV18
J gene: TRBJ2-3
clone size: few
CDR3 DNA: TGTGCCAGCTCACCAACGGGAAGCACAGATACGCAGTATTTT
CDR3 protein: CASSPTGSTDTQYF

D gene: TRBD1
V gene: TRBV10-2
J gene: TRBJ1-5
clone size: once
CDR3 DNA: TGCGCCAGCAGTGCAGGGGGGGGAAGCAATCAGCCCCAGCATTTT
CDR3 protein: CASSAGGGSNQPQHF

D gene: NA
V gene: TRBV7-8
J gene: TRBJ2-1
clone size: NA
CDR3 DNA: TGTGCCAGCAGCTTAGCTCCTACAATTGAGCAGTTCTTC
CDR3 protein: CASSLAPTIEQFF

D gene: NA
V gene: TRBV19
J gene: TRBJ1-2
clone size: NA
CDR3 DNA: TGTGCCAGTAGTATAGGGGGGGACGCAAGCGACTTC
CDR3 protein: CASSIGGDASDF

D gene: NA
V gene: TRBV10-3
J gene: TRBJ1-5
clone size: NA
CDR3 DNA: TGTGCCATCAGCCGTGAGGCTTCAGGCAATCAGCCCCAGCATTTT
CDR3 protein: CAISREASGNQPQHF

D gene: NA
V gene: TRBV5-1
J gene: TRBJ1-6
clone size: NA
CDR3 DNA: TGCGCCAGCAGCTTGCGGACGGGTAATTCACCCCTTCACTTT
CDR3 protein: CASSLRTGNSPLHF

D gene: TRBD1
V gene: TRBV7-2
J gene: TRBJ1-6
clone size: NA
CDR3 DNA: TGTGCCAGCAGCTTAGCTGTCCCCTCGACAGGGGGGGGTTCACCCCTCCACTTT
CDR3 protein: CASSLAVPSTGGGSPLHF

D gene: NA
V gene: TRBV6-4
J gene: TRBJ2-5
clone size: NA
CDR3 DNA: TGTGCCAGCAGCAGATCACCAAGCCTTGGGGAGACCCAGTACTTC
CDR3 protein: CASSRSPSLGETQYF

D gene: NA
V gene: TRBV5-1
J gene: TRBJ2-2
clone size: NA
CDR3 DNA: TGCGCCAGCAGCTTGGGACTCTCTAGCACCGGGGAGCTGTTTTTT
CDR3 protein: CASSLGLSSTGELFF

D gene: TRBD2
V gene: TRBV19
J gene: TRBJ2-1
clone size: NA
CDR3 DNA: TGTGCCAGTAGTCCCGGGACTAGCGGGAGTTCAGGTAAATTAAATGAGCAGTTCTTC
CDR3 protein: CASSPGTSGSSGKLNEQFF

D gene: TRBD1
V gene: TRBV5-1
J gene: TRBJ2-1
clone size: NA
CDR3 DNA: TGCGCCAGCAGCATTTTCCCGGGACAGGCCTACAATGAGCAGTTCTTC
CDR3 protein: CASSIFPGQAYNEQFF

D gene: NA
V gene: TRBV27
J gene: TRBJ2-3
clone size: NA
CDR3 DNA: TGTGCCACCCAGGCGGTGGTCGGGGATACGCAGTATTTT
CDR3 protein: CATQAVVGDTQYF

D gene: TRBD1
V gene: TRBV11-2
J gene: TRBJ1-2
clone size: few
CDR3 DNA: TGTGCCAGCAGCTTAACGACAGGGGACAACTATGGCTACACCTTC
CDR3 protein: CASSLTTGDNYGYTF

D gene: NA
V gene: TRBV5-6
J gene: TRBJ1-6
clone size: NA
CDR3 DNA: TGTGCCAGCAGCCCGACTGTGGACCTTCAGTTCAGTTCACCCCTCCACTTT
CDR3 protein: CASSPTVDLQFSSPLHF

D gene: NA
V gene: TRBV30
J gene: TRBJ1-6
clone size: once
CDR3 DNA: TGTGCCTGGAGTCCCACCGGGGGTTCACCCCTCCACTTT
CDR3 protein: CAWSPTGGSPLHF

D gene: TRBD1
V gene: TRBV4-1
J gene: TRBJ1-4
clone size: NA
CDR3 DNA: TGCGCCAGCAGCCAAGGGACAGGGTACGAAAAACTGTTTTTT
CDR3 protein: CASSQGTGYEKLFF

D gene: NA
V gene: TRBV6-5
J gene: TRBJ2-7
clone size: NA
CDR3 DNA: TGTGCCAGCAGTCCCGGGACAAGTTTCTACGAGCAGTACTTC
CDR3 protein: CASSPGTSFYEQYF

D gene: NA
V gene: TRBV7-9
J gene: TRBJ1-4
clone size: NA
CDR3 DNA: TGTGCCAGCAGCTTAGTCCAGGCTGAAAAACTGTTTTTT
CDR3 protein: CASSLVQAEKLFF

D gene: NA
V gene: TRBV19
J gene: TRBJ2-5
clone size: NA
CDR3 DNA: TGTGCCAGTAGTATTCAGGCCCTCCAAGAGACCCAGTACTTC
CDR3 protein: CASSIQALQETQYF

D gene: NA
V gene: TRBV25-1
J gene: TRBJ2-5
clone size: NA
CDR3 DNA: TGTGCCAGCAGTGTTGGGGGTATTCAAGAGACCCAGTACTTC
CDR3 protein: CASSVGGIQETQYF

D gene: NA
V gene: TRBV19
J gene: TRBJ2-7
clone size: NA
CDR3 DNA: TGTGCCAGTAGTGTCGCGTGGTCCGTCGCCGAGCAGTACTTC
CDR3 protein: CASSVAWSVAEQYF

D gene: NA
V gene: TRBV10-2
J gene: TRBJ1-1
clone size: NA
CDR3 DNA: TGCGCCAGCAGTGACGCCCGTCCAGGGAACACTGAAGCTTTCTTT
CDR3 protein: CASSDARPGNTEAFF

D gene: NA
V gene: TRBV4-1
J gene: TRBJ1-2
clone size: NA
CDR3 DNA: TGCGCCAGCAGCCAAGATCTGAGGGCAGGCTATGGCTACACCTTC
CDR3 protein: CASSQDLRAGYGYTF

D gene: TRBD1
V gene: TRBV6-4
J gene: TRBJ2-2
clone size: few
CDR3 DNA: TGTGCCAGCAAATCGGGACAGGGGTCCGGGGAGCTGTTTTTT
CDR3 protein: CASKSGQGSGELFF

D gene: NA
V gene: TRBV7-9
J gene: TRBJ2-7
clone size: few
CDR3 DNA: TGTGCCAGCAGCTTAAGCAAGGGGAACTACGAGCAGTACTTC
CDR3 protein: CASSLSKGNYEQYF

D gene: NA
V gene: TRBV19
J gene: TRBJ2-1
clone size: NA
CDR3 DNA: TGTGCCGTACAATCGGGGCGGCAGCAGTTCTTC
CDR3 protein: CAVQSGRQQFF